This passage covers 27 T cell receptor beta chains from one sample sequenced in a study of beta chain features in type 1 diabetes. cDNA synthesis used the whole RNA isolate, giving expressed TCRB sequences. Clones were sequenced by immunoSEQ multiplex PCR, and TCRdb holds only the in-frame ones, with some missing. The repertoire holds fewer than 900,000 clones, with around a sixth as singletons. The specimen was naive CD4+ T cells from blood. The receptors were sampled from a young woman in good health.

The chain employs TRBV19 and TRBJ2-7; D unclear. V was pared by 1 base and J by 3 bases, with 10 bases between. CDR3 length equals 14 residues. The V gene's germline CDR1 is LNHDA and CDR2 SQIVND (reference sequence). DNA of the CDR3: TGTGCCAGTAGTATAGTTCGCGGAAACTACGAGCAGTACTTC. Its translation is CASSIVRGNYEQYF.

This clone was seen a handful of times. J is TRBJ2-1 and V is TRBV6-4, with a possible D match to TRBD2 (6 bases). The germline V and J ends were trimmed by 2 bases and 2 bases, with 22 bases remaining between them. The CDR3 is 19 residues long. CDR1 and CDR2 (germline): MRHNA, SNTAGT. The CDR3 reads CASSDRLAPLRDTYNEQFF. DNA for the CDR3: TGTGCCAGCAGTGACCGCTTGGCCCCGTTGCGGGATACCTACAATGAGCAGTTCTTC.

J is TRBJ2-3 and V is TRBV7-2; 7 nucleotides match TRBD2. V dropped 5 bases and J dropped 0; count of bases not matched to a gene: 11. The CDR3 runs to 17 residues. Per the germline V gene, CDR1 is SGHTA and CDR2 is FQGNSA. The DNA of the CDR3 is TGTGCCAGCAGCAAGGCCCCTAGCGGAACTAGCACAGATACGCAGTATTTT. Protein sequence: CASSKAPSGTSTDTQYF.

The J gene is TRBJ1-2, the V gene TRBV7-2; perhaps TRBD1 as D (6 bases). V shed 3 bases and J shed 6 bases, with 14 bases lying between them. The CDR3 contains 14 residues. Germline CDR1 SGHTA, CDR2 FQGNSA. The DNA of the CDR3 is TGTGCCAGCAGCTTCAGCAGGGGAAATAATGGCTACACCTTC. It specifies CASSFSRGNNGYTF.

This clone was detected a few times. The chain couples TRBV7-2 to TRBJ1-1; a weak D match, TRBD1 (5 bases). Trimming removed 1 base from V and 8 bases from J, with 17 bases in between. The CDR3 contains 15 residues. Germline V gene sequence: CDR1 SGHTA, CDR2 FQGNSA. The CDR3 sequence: CASSLVGHFAQEAFF. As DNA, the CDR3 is TGTGCCAGCAGCTTAGTGGGGCATTTCGCTCAGGAAGCTTTCTTT.

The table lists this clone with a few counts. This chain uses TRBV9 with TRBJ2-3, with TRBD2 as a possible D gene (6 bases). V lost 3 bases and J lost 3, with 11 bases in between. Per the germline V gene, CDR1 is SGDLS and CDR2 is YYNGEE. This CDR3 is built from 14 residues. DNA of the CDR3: TGTGCCAGCAGCGCCTTAGCGGATACAGATACGCAGTATTTT. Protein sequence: CASSALADTDTQYF.

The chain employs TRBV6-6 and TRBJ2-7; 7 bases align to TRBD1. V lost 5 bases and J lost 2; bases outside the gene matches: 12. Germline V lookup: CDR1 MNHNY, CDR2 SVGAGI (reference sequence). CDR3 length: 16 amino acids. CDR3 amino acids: CASSLLTGAGPYEQYF. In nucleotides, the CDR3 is TGTGCCAGCAGTCTACTCACAGGGGCCGGTCCCTACGAGCAGTACTTC.

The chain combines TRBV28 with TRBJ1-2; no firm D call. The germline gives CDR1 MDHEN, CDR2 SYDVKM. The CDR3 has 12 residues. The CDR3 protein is CAAAGFNYGYTF. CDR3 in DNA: TGTGCGGCTGCTGGATTTAACTATGGCTACACCTTC.

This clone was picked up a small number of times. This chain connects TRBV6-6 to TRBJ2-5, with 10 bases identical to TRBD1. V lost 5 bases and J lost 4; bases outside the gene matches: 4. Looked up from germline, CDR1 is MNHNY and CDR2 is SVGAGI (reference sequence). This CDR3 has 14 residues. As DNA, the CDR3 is TGTGCCAGCAGTACGACAGGGGGCTTAGAGACCCAGTACTTC. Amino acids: CASSTTGGLETQYF.

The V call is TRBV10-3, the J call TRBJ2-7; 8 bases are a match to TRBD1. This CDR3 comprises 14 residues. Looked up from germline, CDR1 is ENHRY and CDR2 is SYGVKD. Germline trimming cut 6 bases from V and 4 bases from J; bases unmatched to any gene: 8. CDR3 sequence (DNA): TGTGCCATCAGCCAGGGACAGGCATATTACGAGCAGTACTTC. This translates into CAISQGQAYYEQYF.

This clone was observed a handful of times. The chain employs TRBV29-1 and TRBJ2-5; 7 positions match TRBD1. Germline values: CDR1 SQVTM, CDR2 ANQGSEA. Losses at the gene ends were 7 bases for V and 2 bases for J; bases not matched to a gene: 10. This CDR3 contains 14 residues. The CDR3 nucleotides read TGCAGCGCCGCGAGACAGGGCCTACAAGAGACCCAGTACTTC. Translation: CSAARQGLQETQYF.

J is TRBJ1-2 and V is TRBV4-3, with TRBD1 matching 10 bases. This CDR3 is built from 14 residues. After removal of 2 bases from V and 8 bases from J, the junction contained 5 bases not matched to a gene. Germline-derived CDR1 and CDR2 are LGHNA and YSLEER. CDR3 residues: CASSQPGTGVGYTF. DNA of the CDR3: TGCGCCAGCAGCCAACCCGGGACAGGGGTCGGCTACACCTTC.

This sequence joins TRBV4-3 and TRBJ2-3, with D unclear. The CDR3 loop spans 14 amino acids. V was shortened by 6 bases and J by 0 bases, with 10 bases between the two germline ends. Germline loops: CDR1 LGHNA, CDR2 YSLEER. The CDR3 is CASSFSGSTDTQYF. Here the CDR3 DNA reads TGCGCCAGCAGTTTCTCTGGAAGCACAGATACGCAGTATTTT.

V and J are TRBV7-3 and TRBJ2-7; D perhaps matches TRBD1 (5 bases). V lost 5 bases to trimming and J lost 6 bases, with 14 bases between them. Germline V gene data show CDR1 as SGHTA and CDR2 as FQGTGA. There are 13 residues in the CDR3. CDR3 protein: CASSKTDSSEQYF. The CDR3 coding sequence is TGTGCCAGCAGCAAAACCGACAGTTCCGAGCAGTACTTC.

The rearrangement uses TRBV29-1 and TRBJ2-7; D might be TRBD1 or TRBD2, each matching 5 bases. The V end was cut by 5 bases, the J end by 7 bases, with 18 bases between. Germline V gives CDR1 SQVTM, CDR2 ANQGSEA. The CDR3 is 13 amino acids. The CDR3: CSVSPGFPGEQYF. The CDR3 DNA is TGCAGCGTTTCCCCGGGATTCCCAGGGGAGCAGTACTTC.

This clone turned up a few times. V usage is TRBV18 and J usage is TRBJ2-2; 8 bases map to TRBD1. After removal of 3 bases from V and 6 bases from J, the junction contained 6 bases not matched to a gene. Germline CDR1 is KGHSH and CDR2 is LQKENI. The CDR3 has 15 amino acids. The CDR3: CASSPDRGPAGELFF. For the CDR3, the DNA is TGTGCCAGCTCACCTGACAGGGGTCCAGCCGGGGAGCTGTTTTTT.

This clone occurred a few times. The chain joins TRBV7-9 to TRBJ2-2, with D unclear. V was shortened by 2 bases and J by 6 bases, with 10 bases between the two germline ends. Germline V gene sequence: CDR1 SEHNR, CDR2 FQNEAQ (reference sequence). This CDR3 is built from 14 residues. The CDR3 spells CASSLLGISGELFF. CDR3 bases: TGTGCCAGCAGCTTACTGGGGATATCCGGGGAGCTGTTTTTT.

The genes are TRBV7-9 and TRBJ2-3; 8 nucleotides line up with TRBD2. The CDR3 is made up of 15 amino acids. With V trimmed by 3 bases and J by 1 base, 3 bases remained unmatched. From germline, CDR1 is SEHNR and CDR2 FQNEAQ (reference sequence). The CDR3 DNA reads TGTGCCAGCAGCTTGGGACTAGGAGGCACAGATACGCAGTATTTT. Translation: CASSLGLGGTDTQYF. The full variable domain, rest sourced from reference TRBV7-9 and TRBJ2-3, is DTGVSQNPRHKITKRGQNVTFRCDPISEHNRLYWYRQTLGQGPEFLTYFQNEAQLEKSRLLSDRFSAERPKGSFSTLEIQRTEQGDSAMYLCASSLGLGGTDTQYFGPGTRLTVL.

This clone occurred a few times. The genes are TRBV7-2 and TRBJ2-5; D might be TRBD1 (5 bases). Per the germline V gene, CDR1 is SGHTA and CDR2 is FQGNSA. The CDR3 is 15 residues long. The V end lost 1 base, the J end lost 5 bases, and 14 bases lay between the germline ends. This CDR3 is CASSLVPGFYETQYF. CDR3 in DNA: TGTGCCAGCAGCTTAGTCCCAGGGTTCTACGAGACCCAGTACTTC.

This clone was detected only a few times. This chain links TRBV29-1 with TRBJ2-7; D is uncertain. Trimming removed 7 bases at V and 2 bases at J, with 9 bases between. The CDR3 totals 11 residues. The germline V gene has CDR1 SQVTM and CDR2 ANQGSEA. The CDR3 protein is CSGGYPYEQYF. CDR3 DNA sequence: TGCAGCGGGGGATATCCCTACGAGCAGTACTTC.

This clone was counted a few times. The CDR3 loop is CASRTSGYSYNEQFF. CDR3 bases: TGTGCCAGCAGAACTAGCGGGTACTCCTACAATGAGCAGTTCTTC. This chain joins TRBV2 and TRBJ2-1; 9 nucleotides line up with TRBD2. Losses at the gene ends were 6 bases for V and 0 bases for J; bases not matched to a gene: 3. The germline V gene encodes CDR1 SNHLY and CDR2 FYNNEI. The CDR3 is made up of 15 amino acids.

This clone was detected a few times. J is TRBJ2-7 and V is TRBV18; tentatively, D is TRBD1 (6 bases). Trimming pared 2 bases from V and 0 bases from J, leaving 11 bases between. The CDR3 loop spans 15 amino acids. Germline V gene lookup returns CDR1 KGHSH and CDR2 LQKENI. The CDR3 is CASSPVQGGSYEQYF. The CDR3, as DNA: TGTGCCAGCTCACCAGTACAGGGCGGCTCCTACGAGCAGTACTTC.

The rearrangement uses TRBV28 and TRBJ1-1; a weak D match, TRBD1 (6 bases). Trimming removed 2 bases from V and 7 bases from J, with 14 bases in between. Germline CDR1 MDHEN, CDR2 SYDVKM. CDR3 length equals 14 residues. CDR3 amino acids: CASSLPRQAIEAFF. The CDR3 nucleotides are TGTGCCAGCAGTTTACCACGACAGGCGATTGAAGCTTTCTTT.

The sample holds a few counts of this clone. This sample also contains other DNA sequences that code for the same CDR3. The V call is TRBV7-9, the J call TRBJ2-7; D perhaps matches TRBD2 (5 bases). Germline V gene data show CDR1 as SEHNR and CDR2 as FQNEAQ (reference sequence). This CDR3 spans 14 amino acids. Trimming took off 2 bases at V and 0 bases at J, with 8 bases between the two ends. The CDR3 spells CASSLSGSSYEQYF. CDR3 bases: TGTGCCAGCAGCTTATCGGGGAGCTCCTACGAGCAGTACTTC.

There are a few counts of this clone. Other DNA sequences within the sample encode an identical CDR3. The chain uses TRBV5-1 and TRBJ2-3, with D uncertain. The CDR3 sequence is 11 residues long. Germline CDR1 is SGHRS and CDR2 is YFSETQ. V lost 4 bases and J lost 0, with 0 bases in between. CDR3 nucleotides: TGCGCCAGCAGCAGCACAGATACGCAGTATTTT. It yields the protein CASSSTDTQYF.

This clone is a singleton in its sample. The CDR3 here is CAWILRRVEQYF. The CDR3, as DNA: TGTGCCTGGATCTTGCGGCGGGTAGAGCAGTACTTC. This chain connects TRBV30 to TRBJ2-7; a possible D gene is TRBD2 (5 bases). The CDR3 extends over 12 amino acids. Deletions cut 4 bases from V and 7 bases from J, with 14 bases between. Germline V CDR1 and CDR2: GTSNPN, SVGIG (reference sequence). Variable domain in full (rest from reference TRBV30 and TRBJ2-7): SQTIHQWPATLVQPVGSPLSLECTVEGTSNPNLYWYRQAAGRGLQLLFYSVGIGQISSEVPQNLSASRPQDRQFILSSKKLLLSDSGFYLCAWILRRVEQYFGPGTRLTVT.

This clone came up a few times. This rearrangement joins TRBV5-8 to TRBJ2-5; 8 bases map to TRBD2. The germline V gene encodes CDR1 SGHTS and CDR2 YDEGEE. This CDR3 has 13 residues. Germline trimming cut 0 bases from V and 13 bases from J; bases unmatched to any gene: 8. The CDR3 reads CASSLGPAGARYF. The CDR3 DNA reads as TGTGCCAGCAGCTTGGGGCCAGCGGGGGCCCGGTACTTC.